A selection of T cell receptor beta chains follows, all from one sample in a study of T cell clones after liver transplantation. The method was immunoSEQ multiplex PCR; TCRdb's version includes in-frame clones alone and lacks a portion of them. The sample yields some 60,000 clones, about 73% seen once. The sequencing used CD4+ T cells from blood, collected at the approximately 15-month timepoint. The receptor source for this set is a human patient who received a liver transplant. Some T cells may have originated in the graft donor. Each CDR3 is given with its conserved first and last residue. Each record gives: clone size, V gene, J gene, D gene, CDR3 protein, CDR3 DNA. D genes are given only for firm matches. The size field is filled for only some rows; it gives once, few, many or a size class.

few	TRBV10-1	TRBJ1-1	TRBD1	CASSETGTGHTEAFF	TGCGCCAGCAGTGAGACCGGGACAGGGCACACTGAAGCTTTCTTT
.	TRBV5-1	TRBJ2-7	.	CASSDQLYEQYF	TGCGCCAGCAGCGACCAACTTTACGAGCAGTACTTC
few	TRBV5-1	TRBJ1-5	TRBD1	CASSLTGPNQPQHF	TGCGCCAGCAGCCTGACAGGGCCGAATCAGCCCCAGCATTTT
few	TRBV5-4	TRBJ1-3	.	CASSLDSLSGNTIYF	TGTGCCAGCAGCCTAGACTCGCTCTCTGGAAACACCATATATTTT
once	TRBV30	TRBJ2-2	.	CAFERAGTPGELFF	TGTGCCTTCGAGAGGGCTGGAACCCCCGGGGAGCTGTTTTTT
.	TRBV23-1	TRBJ2-1	.	CASSQSSFGNEQFF	TGCGCCAGCAGTCAATCGTCCTTTGGAAATGAGCAGTTCTTC
.	TRBV2	TRBJ2-2	.	CASNRDQNTGELFF	TGTGCCAGCAACAGGGACCAAAACACCGGGGAGCTGTTTTTT
.	TRBV28	TRBJ2-5	.	CASSSGGLETQYF	TGTGCCAGCAGTTCAGGGGGGTTAGAGACCCAGTACTTC
once	TRBV2	TRBJ1-2	.	CASSVDTFNYGYTF	TGTGCCAGCAGTGTGGACACTTTTAACTATGGCTACACCTTC
many	TRBV6-1	TRBJ2-1	.	CASIMGQDNEQFF	TGTGCCAGCATAATGGGGCAGGACAATGAGCAGTTCTTC
medium-sized	TRBV11-2	TRBJ2-5	.	CASSSKLGNQETQYF	TGTGCCAGCAGCTCAAAGCTGGGGAACCAAGAGACCCAGTACTTC
.	TRBV21-1	TRBJ2-7	.	CASSFGAKREQYF	TGTGCCAGCAGCTTTGGGGCCAAGAGAGAGCAGTACTTC
few	TRBV4-3	TRBJ1-1	TRBD1	CASSQDGGQGAEAFF	TGCGCCAGCAGCCAAGATGGAGGGCAGGGGGCGGAAGCTTTCTTT
.	TRBV4-1	TRBJ1-4	.	CASSQDRPGQITTNEKLFF	TGCGCCAGCAGCCAAGATAGGCCCGGACAGATTACAACTAATGAAAAACTGTTTTTT
few	TRBV5-1	TRBJ1-1	.	CASSLFTSDGNTEAFF	TGCGCCAGCAGCTTGTTTACTTCGGATGGGAACACTGAAGCTTTCTTT
.	TRBV6-5	TRBJ1-1	.	CASSYYGTSGEAFF	TGTGCCAGCAGTTACTACGGGACCTCAGGCGAAGCTTTCTTT
.	TRBV7-2	TRBJ2-1	.	CASSLAGPKGQFF	TGTGCCAGCAGCTTAGCCGGGCCCAAAGGGCAGTTCTTC
.	TRBV5-1	TRBJ2-1	.	CASSLEAGINEQFF	TGCGCCAGCAGCTTGGAGGCAGGAATCAATGAGCAGTTCTTC
.	TRBV7-9	TRBJ1-1	.	CASSPVSAGPTTEAFF	TGTGCCAGCAGCCCCGTTTCCGCAGGGCCGACCACTGAAGCTTTCTTT
.	TRBV25-1	TRBJ2-5	TRBD1	CASSDRQGKETQYF	TGTGCCAGCAGTGACCGACAGGGGAAAGAGACCCAGTACTTC
.	TRBV6-5	TRBJ2-5	TRBD1	CASRPTGVGETQYF	TGTGCCAGCAGACCTACAGGGGTGGGAGAGACCCAGTACTTC
.	TRBV5-5	TRBJ1-5	.	CASSLAGGNQPQHF	TGTGCCAGCAGCTTGGCAGGGGGCAATCAGCCCCAGCATTTT
.	TRBV7-9	TRBJ1-1	.	CASSPLQGRITEAFF	TGTGCCAGCAGCCCCCTCCAGGGGCGTATCACTGAAGCTTTCTTT